This TCR beta chain was retrieved from a study of shared clonotypes between healthy human individuals. Germline V CDR1 and CDR2: SGHDT, YYEEEE. Trimming left V 3 bases short and J 0 bases short, with 16 bases between. This CDR3 spans 17 amino acids. Profiled with immunoSEQ multiplex PCR; TCRdb holds only in-frame clones, not every one. The sample records around 2.3 million clones, approximately 94% being singletons. The sequence derives from a young man in good health. The chain uses TRBV5-6 and TRBJ2-4; weak D call: TRBD1 (6 bases). Input material: naive CD4+ T cells sorted from blood. Documented subset: CD45RA+ positively selected. In DNA form, the CDR3 reads TGTGCCAGCAGCTCAATGGACAGTTCACTAGCCAAAAACATTCAGTACTTC. It specifies CASSSMDSSLAKNIQYF.